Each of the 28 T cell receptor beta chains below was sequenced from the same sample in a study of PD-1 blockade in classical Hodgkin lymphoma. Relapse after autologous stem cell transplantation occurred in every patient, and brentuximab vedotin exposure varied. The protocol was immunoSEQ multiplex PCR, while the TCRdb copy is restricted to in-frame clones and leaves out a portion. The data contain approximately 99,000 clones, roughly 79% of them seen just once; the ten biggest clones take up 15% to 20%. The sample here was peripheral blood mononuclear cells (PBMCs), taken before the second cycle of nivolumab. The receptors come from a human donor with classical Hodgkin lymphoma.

The CDR3 DNA reads TGTGCCAGCAGTGTAGGAGGCCCTCCCAATGAGCAGTTCTTC. This gives the protein CASSVGGPPNEQFF. The V call is TRBV7-2, the J call TRBJ2-1, with D possibly being TRBD2 (5 bases). The germline V gene encodes CDR1 SGHTA and CDR2 FQGNSA. Trimming pared 6 bases from V and 6 bases from J, leaving 15 bases between. The CDR3 runs 14 residues.

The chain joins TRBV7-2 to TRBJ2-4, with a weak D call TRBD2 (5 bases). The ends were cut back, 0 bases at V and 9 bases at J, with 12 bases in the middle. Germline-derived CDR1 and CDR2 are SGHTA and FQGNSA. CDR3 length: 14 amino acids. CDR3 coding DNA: TGTGCCAGCAGCTTAGCAGGTCGGGATGGCATTCAGTACTTC. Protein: CASSLAGRDGIQYF.

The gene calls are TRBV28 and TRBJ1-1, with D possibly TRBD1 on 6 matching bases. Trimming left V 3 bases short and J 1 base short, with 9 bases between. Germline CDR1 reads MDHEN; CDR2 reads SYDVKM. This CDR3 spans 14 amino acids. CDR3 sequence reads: CASSFGTQNTEAFF. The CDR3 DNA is TGTGCCAGCAGTTTCGGGACACAGAACACTGAAGCTTTCTTT.

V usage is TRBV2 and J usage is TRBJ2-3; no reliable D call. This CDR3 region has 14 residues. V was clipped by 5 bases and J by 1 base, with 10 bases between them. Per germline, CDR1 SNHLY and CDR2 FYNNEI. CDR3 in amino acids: CASSKQVGTDTQYF. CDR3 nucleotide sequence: TGTGCCAGCAGTAAACAAGTAGGCACAGATACGCAGTATTTT.

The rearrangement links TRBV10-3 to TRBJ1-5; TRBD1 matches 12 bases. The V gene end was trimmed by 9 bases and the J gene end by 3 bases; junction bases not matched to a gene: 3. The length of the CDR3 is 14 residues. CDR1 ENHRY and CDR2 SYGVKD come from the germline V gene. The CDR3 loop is CAIGTGGPNQPQHF. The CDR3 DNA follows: TGTGCCATAGGGACAGGGGGCCCCAATCAGCCCCAGCATTTT.

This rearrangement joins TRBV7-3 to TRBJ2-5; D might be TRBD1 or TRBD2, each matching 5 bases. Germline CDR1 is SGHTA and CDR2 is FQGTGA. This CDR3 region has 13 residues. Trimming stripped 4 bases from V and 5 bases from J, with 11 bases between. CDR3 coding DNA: TGTGCCAGCAGCTACGGGACCCGGGAGACCCAGTACTTC. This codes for CASSYGTRETQYF.

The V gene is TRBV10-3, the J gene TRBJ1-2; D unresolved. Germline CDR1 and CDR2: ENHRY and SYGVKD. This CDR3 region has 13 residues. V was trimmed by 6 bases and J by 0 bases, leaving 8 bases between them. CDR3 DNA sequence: TGTGCCATCAGGCCAGGTGCTAACTATGGCTACACCTTC. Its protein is CAIRPGANYGYTF.

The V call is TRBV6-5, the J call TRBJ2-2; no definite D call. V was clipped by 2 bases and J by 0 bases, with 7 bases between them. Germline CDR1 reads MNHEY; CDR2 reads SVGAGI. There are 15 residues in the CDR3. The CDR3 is CASSYHRTNTGELFF. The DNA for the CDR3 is TGTGCCAGCAGTTACCATCGTACGAACACCGGGGAGCTGTTTTTT.

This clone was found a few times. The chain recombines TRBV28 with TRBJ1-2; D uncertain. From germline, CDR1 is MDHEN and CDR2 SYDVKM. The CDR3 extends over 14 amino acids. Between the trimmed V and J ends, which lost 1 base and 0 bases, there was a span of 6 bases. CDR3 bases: TGTGCCAGCAGTTTATCCACAGCTAACTATGGCTACACCTTC. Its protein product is CASSLSTANYGYTF.

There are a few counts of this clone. The CDR3: CASSARREGGAEAFF. As DNA, the CDR3 is TGTGCCAGCTCAGCCCGGCGGGAGGGAGGCGCTGAAGCTTTCTTT. The chain is built from TRBV18 and TRBJ1-1; no firm D call. Germline CDR1 and CDR2: KGHSH and LQKENI. This CDR3 spans 15 amino acids. V lost 5 bases and J 6 bases, leaving 19 bases between the germline ends.

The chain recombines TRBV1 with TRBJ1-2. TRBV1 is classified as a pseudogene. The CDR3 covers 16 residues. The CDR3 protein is CTSSQDVPLENGGYTF. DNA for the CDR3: TGCACCAGCAGCCAAGATGTACCGTTAGAGAACGGTGGCTACACCTTC.

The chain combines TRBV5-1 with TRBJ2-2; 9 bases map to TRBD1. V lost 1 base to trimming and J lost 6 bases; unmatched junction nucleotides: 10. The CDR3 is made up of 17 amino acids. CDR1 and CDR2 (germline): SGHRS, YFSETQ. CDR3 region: CASSLTPGGQGAGELFF. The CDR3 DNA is TGCGCCAGCAGCTTGACCCCCGGGGGACAGGGTGCCGGGGAGCTGTTTTTT.

The CDR3 loop is CASSLLAGGEQYF. The CDR3 nucleotides read TGTGCCAGCAGCCTTCTAGCGGGAGGGGAGCAGTACTTC. The chain uses TRBV6-5 and TRBJ2-7, with 12 bases aligning to TRBD2. This CDR3 comprises 13 residues. Trimming at V came to 6 bases and at J to 7 bases, leaving 4 bases not matched to a gene. From germline, CDR1 is MNHEY and CDR2 SVGAGI.

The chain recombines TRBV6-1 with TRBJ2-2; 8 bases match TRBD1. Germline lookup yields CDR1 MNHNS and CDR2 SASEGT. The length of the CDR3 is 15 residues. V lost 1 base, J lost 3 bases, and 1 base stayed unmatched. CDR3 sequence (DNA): TGTGCCAGCAGTGAAGGGACAGGGTACACCGGGGAGCTGTTTTTT. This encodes CASSEGTGYTGELFF.

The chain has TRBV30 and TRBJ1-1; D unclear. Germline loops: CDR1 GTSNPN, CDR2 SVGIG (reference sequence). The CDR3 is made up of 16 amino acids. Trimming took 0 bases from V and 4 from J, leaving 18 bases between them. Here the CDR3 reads CAWSVPLHGVGTEAFF. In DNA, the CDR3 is TGTGCCTGGAGTGTACCCCTCCACGGGGTGGGCACTGAAGCTTTCTTT.

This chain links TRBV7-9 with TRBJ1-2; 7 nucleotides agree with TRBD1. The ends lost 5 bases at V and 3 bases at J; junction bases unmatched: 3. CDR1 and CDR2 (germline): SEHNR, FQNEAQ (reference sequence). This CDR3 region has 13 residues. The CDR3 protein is CASSPGQDYGYTF. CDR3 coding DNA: TGTGCCAGCAGCCCCGGACAGGACTATGGCTACACCTTC.

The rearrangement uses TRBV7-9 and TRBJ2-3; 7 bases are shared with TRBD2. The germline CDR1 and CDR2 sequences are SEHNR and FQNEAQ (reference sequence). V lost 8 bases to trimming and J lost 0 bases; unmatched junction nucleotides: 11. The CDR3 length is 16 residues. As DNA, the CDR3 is TGTGCCAGCGGGGAGGGGAAGCGGGCAAGCACAGATACGCAGTATTTT. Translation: CASGEGKRASTDTQYF.

The CDR3 sequence is CASSLMGAGYNEQFF. DNA of the CDR3: TGTGCCAGCAGCTTGATGGGGGCAGGATATAATGAGCAGTTCTTC. This chain uses TRBV5-4 with TRBJ2-1, with TRBD1 as a possible D gene (6 bases). With 1 base removed from V and 7 bases from J, the gap between germline ends came to 15 bases. The CDR3 has 15 residues. Germline loops: CDR1 SGHNT, CDR2 YYREEE (reference sequence). Filled out from reference TRBV5-4 and TRBJ2-1, the complete variable domain reads ETGVTQSPTHLIKTRGQQVTLRCSSQSGHNTVSWYQQALGQGPQFIFQYYREEENGRGNFPPRFSGLQFPNYSSELNVNALELDDSALYLCASSLMGAGYNEQFFGPGTRLTVL.

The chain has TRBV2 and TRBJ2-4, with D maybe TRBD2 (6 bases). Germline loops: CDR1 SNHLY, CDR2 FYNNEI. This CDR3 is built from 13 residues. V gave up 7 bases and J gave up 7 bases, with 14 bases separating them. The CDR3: CASNRDLENIQYF. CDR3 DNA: TGTGCCAGCAACCGGGACTTAGAGAACATTCAGTACTTC.

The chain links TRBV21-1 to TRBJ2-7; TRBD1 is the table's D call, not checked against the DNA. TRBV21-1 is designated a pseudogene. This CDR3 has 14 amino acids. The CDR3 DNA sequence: TGTGCCAGCAGCAAATCCGGCAGGGAAAGCGAGCAGTACTTC. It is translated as CASSKSGRESEQYF.

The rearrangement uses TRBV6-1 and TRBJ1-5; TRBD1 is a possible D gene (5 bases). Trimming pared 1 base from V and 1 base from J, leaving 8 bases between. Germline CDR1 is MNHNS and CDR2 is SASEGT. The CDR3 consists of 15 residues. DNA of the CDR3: TGTGCCAGCAGTGAAGGGGGCTGGAGCAATCAGCCCCAGCATTTT. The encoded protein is CASSEGGWSNQPQHF.

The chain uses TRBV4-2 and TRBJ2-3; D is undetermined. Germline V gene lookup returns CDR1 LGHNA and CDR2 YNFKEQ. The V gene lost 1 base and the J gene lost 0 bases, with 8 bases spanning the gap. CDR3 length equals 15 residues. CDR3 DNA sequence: TGTGCCAGCAGCCAAGTGACCGACAGCACAGATACGCAGTATTTT. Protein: CASSQVTDSTDTQYF.

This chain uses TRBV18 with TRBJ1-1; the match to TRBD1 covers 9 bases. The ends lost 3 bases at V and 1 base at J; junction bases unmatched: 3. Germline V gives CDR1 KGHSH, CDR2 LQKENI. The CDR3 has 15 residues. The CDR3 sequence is CASSPDRGRNTEAFF. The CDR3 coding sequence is TGTGCCAGCTCACCGGACAGGGGACGGAACACTGAAGCTTTCTTT.

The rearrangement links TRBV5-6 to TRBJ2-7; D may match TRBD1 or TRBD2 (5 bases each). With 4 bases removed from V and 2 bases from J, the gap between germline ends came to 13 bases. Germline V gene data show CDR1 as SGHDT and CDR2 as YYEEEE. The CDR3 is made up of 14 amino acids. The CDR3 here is CASSLPGRTYEQYF. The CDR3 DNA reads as TGTGCCAGCAGCCTCCCGGGACGAACCTACGAGCAGTACTTC. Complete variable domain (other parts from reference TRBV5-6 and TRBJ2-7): DAGVTQSPTHLIKTRGQQVTLRCSPKSGHDTVSWYQQALGQGPQFIFQYYEEEERQRGNFPDRFSGHQFPNYSSELNVNALLLGDSALYLCASSLPGRTYEQYFGPGTRLTVT.

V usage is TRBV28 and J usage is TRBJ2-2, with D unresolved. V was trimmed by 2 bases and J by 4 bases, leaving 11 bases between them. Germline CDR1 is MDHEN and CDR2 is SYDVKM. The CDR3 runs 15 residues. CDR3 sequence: CASSLRRAITGELFF. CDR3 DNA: TGTGCCAGCAGTTTACGTAGGGCAATCACCGGGGAGCTGTTTTTT. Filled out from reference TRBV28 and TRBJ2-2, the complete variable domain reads DVKVTQSSRYLVKRTGEKVFLECVQDMDHENMFWYRQDPGLGLRLIYFSYDVKMKEKGDIPEGYSVSREKKERFSLILESASTNQTSMYLCASSLRRAITGELFFGEGSRLTVL.

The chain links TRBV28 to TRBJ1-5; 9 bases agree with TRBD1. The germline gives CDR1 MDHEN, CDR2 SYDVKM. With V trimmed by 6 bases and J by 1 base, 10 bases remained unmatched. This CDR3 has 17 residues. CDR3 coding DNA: TGTGCCAGCAGATCCGGGACAGGGCTCTTAAGCAATCAGCCCCAGCATTTT. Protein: CASRSGTGLLSNQPQHF.

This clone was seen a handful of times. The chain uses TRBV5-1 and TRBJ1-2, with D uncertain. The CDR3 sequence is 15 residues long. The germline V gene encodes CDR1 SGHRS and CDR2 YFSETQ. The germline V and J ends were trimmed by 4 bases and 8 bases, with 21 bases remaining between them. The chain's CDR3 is CASSVTGLTYEGYTF. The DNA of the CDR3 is TGCGCCAGCAGCGTAACCGGACTGACCTATGAAGGCTACACCTTC.

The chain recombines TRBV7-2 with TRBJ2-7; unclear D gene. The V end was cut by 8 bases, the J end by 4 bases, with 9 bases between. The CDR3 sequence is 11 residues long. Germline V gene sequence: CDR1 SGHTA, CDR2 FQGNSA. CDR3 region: CASGVLYEQYF. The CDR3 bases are TGTGCCAGCGGGGTCTTGTACGAGCAGTACTTC. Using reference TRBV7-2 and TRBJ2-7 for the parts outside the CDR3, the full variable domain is GAGVSQSPSNKVTEKGKDVELRCDPISGHTALYWYRQSLGQGLEFLIYFQGNSAPDKSGLPSDRFSAERTGGSVSTLTIQRTQQEDSAVYLCASGVLYEQYFGPGTRLTVT.